This TCR beta chain comes out of a study of identical twins. General study findings and limits: Twins shared out-of-frame alpha sequences with excess low generation probability. Twins' excess sharing was less marked for out-of-frame beta sequences.

The germline CDR1 and CDR2 sequences are MNHNS and SASEGT. The length of the CDR3 is 13 residues. V was trimmed by 5 bases and J by 4 bases, leaving 11 bases between them. TCRdb fed the 5' RACE reads into MiXCR, producing one record per CDR3 protein. The sample records about 690,000 distinct CDR3 sequences, 5.5% to 6.5% being singletons. Every one of the donors was a healthy Caucasian. In this sample, this clonotype turned up many times. Its antigen is currently unknown. J is TRBJ1-1 and V is TRBV6-1; possibly TRBD1 for D (6 bases). What was sequenced was naive T cells sorted from blood. The sequence came from a man between 18 and 35 years old in good health. CDR3 in amino acids: CASSLGTRTEAFF. The CDR3 region has the DNA TGTGCCAGCAGTCTTGGGACACGCACTGAAGCTTTCTTT.